This record covers a single TCR beta chain. Its antigen remains unidentified. The PCR employed 60 Vbeta primers together with 13 Jbeta primers. The table came from immunoSEQ multiplex PCR; TCRdb's copy has only in-frame clones and leaves some out. The sample yields more than 200,000 clones, more than 60% seen once. Trimming took off 7 bases at V and 0 bases at J, with 7 bases between the two ends. Germline V CDR1 and CDR2: SNHLY, FYNNEI. The length of the CDR3 is 13 residues. These data come from a study of cytomegalovirus exposure and HLA in healthy donors. Study-level points and caveats: Cytomegalovirus-associated TCR beta chains were listed, numbering 150 to 200. Later, TCR association rates were found to vary by HLA locus, highest for DRB1 and lowest for HLA-C.

Sequencing used PBMCs. The TCR sequence derives from a man aged 40-49 years in good health and CMV-seronegative. The chain couples TRBV2 to TRBJ2-1, with unresolved D. This CDR3 reads CASNLGSYNEQFF. The CDR3 DNA reads TGTGCCAGCAACCTCGGCTCCTACAATGAGCAGTTCTTC. Filled out from reference TRBV2 and TRBJ2-1, the complete variable domain reads EPEVTQTPSHQVTQMGQEVILRCVPISNHLYFYWYRQILGQKVEFLVSFYNNEISEKSEIFDDQFSVERPDGSNFTLKIRSTKLEDSAMYFCASNLGSYNEQFFGPGTRLTVL.